A single sample gave rise to the 10 T cell receptor beta chains below, sequenced in a study of patients and donors after allogeneic stem cell transplantation. TCRdb called the RT-PCR reads again in MiXCR, with one record for every CDR3 protein. The sample has about 410,000 distinct CDR3 sequences, roughly 17% seen once. The sample taken for sequencing was blood, either unsorted or a sorted T cell fraction (not recorded which). The receptors originated from a human donor who was either an allogeneic HSCT recipient or a stem cell or donor lymphocyte infusion donor (not recorded which). It is not recorded whose cells these are; they may come from a transplant donor.

The chain recombines TRBV20-1 with TRBJ2-7; 7 nucleotides agree with TRBD2. The trim removed 7 bases at V and 1 base at J, leaving 7 bases unmatched. The CDR3 contains 13 residues. Germline values: CDR1 DFQATT, CDR2 SNEGSKA (reference sequence). CDR3 amino acids: CSVGGGKSYEQYF. The CDR3 nucleotides read TGCAGTGTGGGGGGAGGGAAGTCCTACGAGCAGTACTTC.

V gene TRBV7-2 combines with J gene TRBJ2-2; D uncertain. The CDR3 consists of 15 residues. CDR1 and CDR2 (germline): SGHTA, FQGNSA. Deletions cut 8 bases from V and 3 bases from J, with 16 bases between. In DNA, the CDR3 is TGTGCCAGCGCCAGCAGCTCCCCCCACACCGGGGAGCTGTTTTTT. Residues: CASASSSPHTGELFF.

This rearrangement joins TRBV5-1 to TRBJ2-1; tentative D call: TRBD2 (5 bases). The V end was cut by 3 bases, the J end by 5 bases, with 12 bases between. The CDR3 extends over 14 amino acids. From germline, CDR1 is SGHRS and CDR2 YFSETQ. The CDR3 is CASSYGLLNNEQFF. The CDR3 DNA reads as TGCGCCAGCAGCTACGGACTGCTGAACAATGAGCAGTTCTTC.

This clonotype was recorded at least ten times. This rearrangement joins TRBV15 to TRBJ1-5; unclear D gene. The CDR3 length is 17 residues. V was clipped by 0 bases and J by 1 base, with 13 bases between them. The germline V gene has CDR1 LNHNV and CDR2 YYDKDF (reference sequence). CDR3 sequence reads: CATSRDRSDLSNQPQHF. CDR3 nucleotides: TGTGCCACCAGCAGAGATCGGTCGGATCTAAGCAATCAGCCCCAGCATTTT.

This clonotype showed up just a few times. The CDR3 loop is CRGGPGYTF. CDR3 bases: TGCAGAGGGGGGCCTGGCTACACCTTC. The rearrangement joins TRBV20-1 to TRBJ1-2; maybe TRBD1 (6 bases). This CDR3 has 9 residues. Per germline, CDR1 DFQATT and CDR2 SNEGSKA (reference sequence).

This clonotype was found a few times. The J gene is TRBJ1-1, the V gene TRBV4-2; possibly TRBD1 for D (5 bases). This CDR3 comprises 14 residues. V gave up 1 base and J gave up 5 bases, with 11 bases separating them. Germline assignment: CDR1 LGHNA and CDR2 YNFKEQ. The DNA for the CDR3 is TGTGCCAGCAGCCAAGCGGGGACGGGGACTGAAGCTTTCTTT. It encodes CASSQAGTGTEAFF.

Written as DNA, the CDR3 is TGTGCCAGCAGCTCTTCTCCGGGACTAGCGGGATTAGGGTCCTACAATGAGCAGTTCTTC. It encodes CASSSSPGLAGLGSYNEQFF. The chain joins TRBV11-2 to TRBJ2-1, with 13 bases aligning to TRBD2. The CDR3 length is 20 residues. Per the germline V gene, CDR1 is SGHAT and CDR2 is FQNNGV. Trimming at V came to 4 bases and at J to 1 base, leaving 13 bases not matched to a gene.

This clonotype was observed a handful of times. CDR3 sequence (DNA): TGCGCCAGCAGCCGCGTGGAGGGTGGATTTGGCACAGATACGCAGTATTTT. This codes for CASSRVEGGFGTDTQYF. This rearrangement joins TRBV4-1 to TRBJ2-3, with D tentatively TRBD2 (6 bases). This CDR3 is 17 amino acids long. V lost 4 bases to trimming and J lost 1 base, with 18 bases between them. Germline CDR1 is MGHRA and CDR2 is YSYEKL.

The rearrangement joins TRBV7-4 to TRBJ2-1; the D gene is possibly TRBD2 (5 bases). CDR3 length: 15 residues. The germline CDR1 and CDR2 sequences are SGHVT and SQSDAQ. V dropped 1 base and J dropped 9 bases, with 16 bases sitting between them. The CDR3 nucleotides are TGTGCCAGCAGCTTAGGGGATCTTAAAGAGGGTGAGCAGTTCTTC. Its protein is CASSLGDLKEGEQFF.

The chain couples TRBV5-1 to TRBJ2-1; tentatively, D is TRBD2 (6 bases). The CDR3 spans 18 residues. The V end lost 0 bases, the J end lost 0 bases, and 16 bases lay between the germline ends. Germline V gene sequence: CDR1 SGHRS, CDR2 YFSETQ. In nucleotides, the CDR3 is TGCGCCAGCAGCTTGGGGCGGGACTCCTCCAGCTCCTACAATGAGCAGTTCTTC. Translation gives CASSLGRDSSSSYNEQFF. The full variable domain, in which reference TRBV5-1 and TRBJ2-1 provide the parts outside the CDR3, is KAGVTQTPRYLIKTRGQQVTLSCSPISGHRSVSWYQQTPGQGLQFLFEYFSETQRNKGNFPGRFSGRQFSNSRSEMNVSTLELGDSALYLCASSLGRDSSSSYNEQFFGPGTRLTVL.